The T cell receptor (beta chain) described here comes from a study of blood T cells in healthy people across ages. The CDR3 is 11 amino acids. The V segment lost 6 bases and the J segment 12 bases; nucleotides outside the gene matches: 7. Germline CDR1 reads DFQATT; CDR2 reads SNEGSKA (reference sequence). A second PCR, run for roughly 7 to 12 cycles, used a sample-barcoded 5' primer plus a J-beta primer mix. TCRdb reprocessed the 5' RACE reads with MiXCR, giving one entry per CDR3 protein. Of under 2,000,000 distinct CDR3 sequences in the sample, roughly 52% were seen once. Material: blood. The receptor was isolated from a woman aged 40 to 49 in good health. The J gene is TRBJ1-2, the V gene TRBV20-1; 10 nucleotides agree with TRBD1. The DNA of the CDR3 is TGCAGTGCCCTTCGACAGGGGGCCAACACCTTC. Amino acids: CSALRQGANTF.